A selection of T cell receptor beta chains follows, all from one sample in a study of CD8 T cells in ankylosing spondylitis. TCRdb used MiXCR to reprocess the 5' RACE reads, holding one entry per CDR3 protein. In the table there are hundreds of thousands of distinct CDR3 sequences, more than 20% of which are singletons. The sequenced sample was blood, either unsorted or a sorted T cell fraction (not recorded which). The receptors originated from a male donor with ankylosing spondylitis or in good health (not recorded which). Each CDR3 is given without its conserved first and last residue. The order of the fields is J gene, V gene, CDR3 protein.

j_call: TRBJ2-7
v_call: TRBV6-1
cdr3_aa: ASARGDYEQY

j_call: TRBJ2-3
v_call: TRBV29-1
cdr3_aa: SVDPRGGTGPDTQY

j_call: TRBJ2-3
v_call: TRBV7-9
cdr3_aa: ASQAASTDTQY

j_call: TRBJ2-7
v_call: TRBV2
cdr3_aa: ASRMPGQGYEQY

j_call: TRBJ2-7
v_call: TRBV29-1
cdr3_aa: SVRQGAGEQY

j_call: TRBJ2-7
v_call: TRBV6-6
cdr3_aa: ASSASGTYEQY

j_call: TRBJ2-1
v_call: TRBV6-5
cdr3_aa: ASSHLPDTGDFKNEQF

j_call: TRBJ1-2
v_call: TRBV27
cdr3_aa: ASSPGQGYNYGYT

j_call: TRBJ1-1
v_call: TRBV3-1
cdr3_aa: ASTPPPGTMNTEAF

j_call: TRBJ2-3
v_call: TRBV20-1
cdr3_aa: SARAGGSDTQY

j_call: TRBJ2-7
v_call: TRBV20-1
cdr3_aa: SAIPIVGDGPYEQY

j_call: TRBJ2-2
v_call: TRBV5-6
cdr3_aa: ASSLMGTENTGELF

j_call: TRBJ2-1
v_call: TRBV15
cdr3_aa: ATSRENGAYNEQF

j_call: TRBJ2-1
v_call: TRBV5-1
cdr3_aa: ASSLVSQGNNEQF

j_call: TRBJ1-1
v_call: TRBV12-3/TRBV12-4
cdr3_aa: ASSPGAFGGTEAF

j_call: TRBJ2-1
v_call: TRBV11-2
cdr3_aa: ASSLVSRLGTQSSYNEQF

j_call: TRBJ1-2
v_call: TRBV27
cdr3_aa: ASSMIGGSPYGYT

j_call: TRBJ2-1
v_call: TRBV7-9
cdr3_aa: ASSTDGAGTYNEQF

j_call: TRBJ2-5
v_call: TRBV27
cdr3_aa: ASSPAAAPPMETQY